This entry concerns a single T cell receptor (beta chain). The CDR3 covers 16 residues. Trimming took 3 bases from V and 7 from J, leaving 20 bases between them. CDR1 is SNHLY and CDR2 is FYNNEI in the germline V gene. The data stem from a study of blood T cell repertoires in COVID-19. Study-level background: The samples span acute and convalescent COVID-19 from the United States, Italy and Spain.

Authors' data handling: Amplifying reference gene primers gave estimates of nucleated cell counts. Clones were sequenced by immunoSEQ multiplex PCR, and TCRdb holds only the in-frame ones, with some missing. V, J and clone size reflect that table, while D and trimming were determined from the DNA. The table shows approximately 150,000 clones, with 75% to 90% occurring only once. This sequence was found in a human donor in a cohort sampled during active COVID-19. The sample taken for sequencing was peripheral blood. The chain recombines TRBV2 with TRBJ2-3, with D perhaps matching TRBD1 (5 bases). CDR3 coding DNA: TGTGCCAGCAGTGATCCCCTTGGGGCCCCAGGATATACGCAGTATTTT. Its translation is CASSDPLGAPGYTQYF.